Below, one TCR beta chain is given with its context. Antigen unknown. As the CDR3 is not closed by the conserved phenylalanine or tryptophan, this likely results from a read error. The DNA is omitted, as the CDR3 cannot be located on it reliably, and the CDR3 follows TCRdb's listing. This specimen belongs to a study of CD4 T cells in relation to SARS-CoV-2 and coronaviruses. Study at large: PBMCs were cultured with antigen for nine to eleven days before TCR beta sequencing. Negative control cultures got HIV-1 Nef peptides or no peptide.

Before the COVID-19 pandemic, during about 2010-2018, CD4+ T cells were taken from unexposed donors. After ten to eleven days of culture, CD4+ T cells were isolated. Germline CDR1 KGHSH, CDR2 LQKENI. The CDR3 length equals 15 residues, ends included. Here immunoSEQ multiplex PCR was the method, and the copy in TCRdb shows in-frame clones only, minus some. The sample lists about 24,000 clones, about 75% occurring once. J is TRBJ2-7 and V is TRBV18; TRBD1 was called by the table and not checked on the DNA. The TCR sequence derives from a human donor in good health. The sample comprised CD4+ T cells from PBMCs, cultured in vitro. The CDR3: CASSSRSGTGGARFL.